This T cell receptor beta chain was recovered during a study of human T cells and chemical hapten exposure. Time point given: patch test 2, 6 weeks after DPC sensitization. Documented treatment: therapeutic diphenylcyclopropenone sensitization with weekly scalp DPC. This clonotype showed up many times. Its antigen is not known. MiXCR was run by TCRdb on the RACE reads, yielding one entry per CDR3 protein. The table has more than 90,000 distinct CDR3 sequences, about an eighth seen once. V was pared by 6 bases and J by 4 bases, with 9 bases between. Germline V gene lookup returns CDR1 SNHLY and CDR2 FYNNEI. The CDR3 is 12 residues long. Study results and caveats: Compared to controls, expanded TCRs made significantly more large clusters of similar CDR3s. There was alopecia in the donors, so their immune response may differ from that of healthy people. Once DPC sensitization occurred, TCRs above 1 in 1000 frequency showed no change.

The clonotype originates from a woman aged 40 to 55 with alopecia areata. Some clones in this sample may be carry-over from other donors' samples. The chain joins TRBV2 to TRBJ2-5, with D possibly TRBD2 on 5 matching bases. The specimen was whole blood, collected in connection with sensitization to the hapten diphenylcyclopropenone (DPC). For the CDR3, the DNA is TGTGCCAGCAGGCTAGCCGGAGAGACCCAGTACTTC. As protein: CASRLAGETQYF.